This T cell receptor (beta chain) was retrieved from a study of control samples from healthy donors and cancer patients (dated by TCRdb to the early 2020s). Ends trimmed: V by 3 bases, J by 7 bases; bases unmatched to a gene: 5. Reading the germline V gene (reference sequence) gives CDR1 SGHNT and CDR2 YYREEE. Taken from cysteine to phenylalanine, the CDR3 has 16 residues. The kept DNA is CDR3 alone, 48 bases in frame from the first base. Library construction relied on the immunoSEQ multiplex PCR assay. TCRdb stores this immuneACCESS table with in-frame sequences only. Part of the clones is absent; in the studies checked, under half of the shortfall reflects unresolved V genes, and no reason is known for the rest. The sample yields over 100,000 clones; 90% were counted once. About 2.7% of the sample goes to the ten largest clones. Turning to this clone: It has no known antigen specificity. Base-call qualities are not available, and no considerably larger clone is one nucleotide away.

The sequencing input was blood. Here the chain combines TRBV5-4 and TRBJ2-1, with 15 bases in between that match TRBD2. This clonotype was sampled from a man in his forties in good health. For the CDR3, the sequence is CASSSGTSGGWNEQFF. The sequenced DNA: TGTGCCAGCAGCTCCGGGACTAGCGGGGGGTGGAATGAGCAGTTCTTC.